This T cell receptor (beta chain) originates from a study of vaccination effects on CD4 cells after COVID-19. Whole-study context: A couple of convalescent patients gave samples 16 days and one week before vaccination.

About this clone itself: The antigen remains undetermined.

ViraFEST assay sequencing came after antigen-specific CD4+ T cells were expanded with viral peptide pools. A 10-day culture period preceded the isolation of CD4+ T cells. This individual tested PCR-positive for SARS-CoV-2 infection between March and December 2020. Germline V lookup: CDR1 SGHRS, CDR2 YFSETQ. The CDR3 has 18 amino acids. With V trimmed by 4 bases and J by 0 bases, 13 bases remained unmatched. Here immunoSEQ multiplex PCR was the method, and the copy in TCRdb shows in-frame clones only, minus some. Altogether roughly 57,000 clones are present, under 80% being singletons, with the ten largest covering around 5%.

The sequencing used CD4+ T cells from PBMCs cultured with HIV peptides, collected before COVID-19 vaccination. As for subset: HIV-1 Nef peptide pool negative control/reference culture. The receptor's source is a human donor who had a prior SARS-CoV-2 infection. The chain has TRBV5-1 and TRBJ2-1, with 7 bases matching TRBD1. In DNA, the CDR3 is TGCGCCAGCAGCCGAGGGACAGTCAATGGCTTCTCCTACAATGAGCAGTTCTTC. The encoded protein is CASSRGTVNGFSYNEQFF.